Listed below are T cell receptor beta chains from one sample, sequenced in a study of T cell repertoires in cytomegalovirus infection. TCRdb analysed the reads with MiXCR anew, one entry per CDR3 protein. The table has 200,000 or so distinct CDR3 sequences, about 21% seen once. Sequencing input: PBMCs. Receptors originate from a human donor in good health (CMV status not recorded). Some clones in this sample may be carry-over from other donors' samples. Each CDR3 is given with its conserved first and last residue. D genes are given only for firm matches. For some rows the clone size is stated as once, few or many, or as a class when expanded; others skip it.

>TRBD2|TRBV6-2/TRBV6-3|many|TRBJ2-5
CASSGLAGPGETQYF
TGTGCCAGCAGTGGTCTAGCGGGGCCTGGAGAGACCCAGTACTTC
>NA|TRBV4-2|few|TRBJ2-2
CASSQELGQRGPTGELFF
TGTGCCAGCAGCCAAGAGCTCGGGCAGCGAGGTCCCACCGGGGAGCTGTTTTTT
>NA|TRBV7-4|many|TRBJ2-3
CASSLVVAGPTDTQYF
TGTGCCAGCAGCTTAGTGGTTGCAGGACCCACAGATACGCAGTATTTT
>NA|TRBV6-1|few|TRBJ1-2
CASSGPFNYGYTF
TGTGCCAGCAGCGGGCCTTTCAACTATGGCTACACCTTC
>NA|TRBV5-5|NA|TRBJ2-1
CASSFWTADNEQFF
TGTGCCAGCAGCTTCTGGACGGCCGACAATGAGCAGTTCTTC
>TRBD1|TRBV20-1|NA|TRBJ2-6
CSALGTARSGANVLTF
TGCAGTGCACTCGGGACAGCCCGATCTGGGGCCAACGTCCTGACTTTC
>NA|TRBV11-2|many|TRBJ2-2
CASSRARGVTGELFF
TGTGCCAGCAGCCGCGCGCGGGGTGTTACCGGGGAGCTGTTTTTT
>NA|TRBV28|many|TRBJ2-5
CASSFSPDIPQETQYF
TGTGCCAGCAGTTTTAGTCCGGACATCCCGCAAGAGACCCAGTACTTC
>NA|TRBV7-9|few|TRBJ1-1
CASGPRRGTEAFF
TGTGCCAGCGGGCCTAGACGTGGGACTGAAGCTTTCTTT
>TRBD1|TRBV4-1|NA|TRBJ2-5
CASSQEPGQSAETQYF
TGCGCCAGCAGCCAAGAACCGGGACAGTCGGCGGAGACCCAGTACTTC
>NA|TRBV19|NA|TRBJ1-6
CASSMRPADSPLHF
TGTGCCAGTAGTATGAGGCCAGCGGATTCACCCCTCCACTTT